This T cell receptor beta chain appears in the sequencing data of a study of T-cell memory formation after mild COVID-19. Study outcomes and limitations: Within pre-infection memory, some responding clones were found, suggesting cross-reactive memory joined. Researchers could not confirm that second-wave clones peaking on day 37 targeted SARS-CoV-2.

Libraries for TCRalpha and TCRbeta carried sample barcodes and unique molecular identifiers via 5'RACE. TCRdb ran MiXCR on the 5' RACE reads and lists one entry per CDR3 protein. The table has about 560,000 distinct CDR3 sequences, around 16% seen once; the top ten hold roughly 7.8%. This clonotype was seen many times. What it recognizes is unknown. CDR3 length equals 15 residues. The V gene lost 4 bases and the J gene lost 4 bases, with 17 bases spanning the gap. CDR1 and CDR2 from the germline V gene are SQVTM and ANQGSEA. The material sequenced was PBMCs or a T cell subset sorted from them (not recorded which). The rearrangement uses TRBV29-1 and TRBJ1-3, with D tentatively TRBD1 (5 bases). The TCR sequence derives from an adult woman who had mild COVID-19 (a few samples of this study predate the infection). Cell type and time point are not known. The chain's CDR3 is CSVGGGRGLGNTIYF. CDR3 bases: TGCAGCGTTGGCGGCGGGAGGGGACTCGGAAACACCATATATTTT.